A single sample is the source of the 9 T cell receptor beta chains below, sequenced in a study of long-term antiretroviral therapy in people with HIV. Version v3.0 of the immunoSEQ assay ran at survey level. The data were produced by immunoSEQ multiplex PCR, yet TCRdb's version contains in-frame clones alone and is incomplete. The repertoire consists of about 25,000 clones, with approximately 81% occurring once and the leading ten covering roughly 15%. This specimen was unsorted PBMCs, taken at the start of antiretroviral therapy, before treatment. These receptors all stem from a woman under 30 with HIV.

This chain uses TRBV28 with TRBJ1-5; D gene ambiguous. CDR3 length: 14 amino acids. The germline V and J ends were trimmed by 3 bases and 6 bases, with 12 bases remaining between them. Germline V lookup: CDR1 MDHEN, CDR2 SYDVKM. As DNA, the CDR3 is TGTGCCAGCAGTTTCCCTCCAGATTCTCAGCCCCAGCATTTT. Its translation: CASSFPPDSQPQHF.

The chain uses TRBV11-2 and TRBJ2-2; D is uncertain. This CDR3 has 12 residues. CDR1 is SGHAT and CDR2 is FQNNGV in the germline V gene. V gave up 0 bases and J gave up 10 bases, with 6 bases separating them. Here the CDR3 reads CASSLEGEELFF. The CDR3, as DNA: TGTGCCAGCAGCTTAGAAGGAGAGGAGCTGTTTTTT.

This sequence joins TRBV13 and TRBJ2-7; unclear D gene. Germline-derived CDR1 and CDR2 are PRHDT and FYEKMQ (reference sequence). V shed 1 base and J shed 4 bases, with 8 bases lying between them. The CDR3 runs to 13 residues. Here the CDR3 DNA reads TGTGCCAGCAGCTTAGAGGGCAGTTACGAGCAGTACTTC. As protein: CASSLEGSYEQYF.

This clone has more than one count but fewer than ten. The chain couples TRBV18 to TRBJ2-3; 11 bases align to TRBD2. V shed 8 bases, J shed 6 bases, and the junction held 7 bases outside the gene matches. CDR1 is KGHSH and CDR2 is LQKENI in the germline V gene. The CDR3 extends over 14 amino acids. The CDR3 spells CASARLAGSDTQYF. The CDR3 DNA follows: TGTGCCAGCGCTCGACTAGCGGGAAGCGATACGCAGTATTTT.

V usage is TRBV6-1 and J usage is TRBJ2-7, with 8 bases aligning to TRBD2. CDR3 length: 14 residues. Trimming took 3 bases from V and 2 from J; bases not matched to a gene: 3. Germline V gene lookup returns CDR1 MNHNS and CDR2 SASEGT. The CDR3 region has the DNA TGTGCCAGCAGTGAGGCGGGGGGAGCCTACGAGCAGTACTTC. Residues: CASSEAGGAYEQYF.

The chain links TRBV7-2 to TRBJ2-5, with 8 bases aligning to TRBD2. Germline values: CDR1 SGHTA, CDR2 FQGNSA. With 0 bases clipped from V and 10 bases from J, the junction kept 4 bases outside the gene matches. The CDR3 contains 13 residues. CDR3 DNA: TGTGCCAGCAGCTTAGCAAGGAGCGGGGGCCAGTACTTC. Translated: CASSLARSGGQYF. The entire variable domain, with the rest obtained from reference TRBV7-2 and TRBJ2-5, is as follows: GAGVSQSPSNKVTEKGKDVELRCDPISGHTALYWYRQSLGQGLEFLIYFQGNSAPDKSGLPSDRFSAERTGGSVSTLTIQRTQQEDSAVYLCASSLARSGGQYFGPGTRLLVL.

This chain joins TRBV11-3 and TRBJ2-2, with 10 bases fitting TRBD1. Trimming cost V 3 bases and J 5 bases; bases outside gene matches: 3. The CDR3 is made up of 15 amino acids. CDR1 SGHNT and CDR2 YENEEA come from the germline V gene. This CDR3 reads CASSLDRGKTGELFF. Here the CDR3 DNA reads TGTGCCAGCAGCTTGGACAGGGGGAAAACCGGGGAGCTGTTTTTT.

This clone is termed medium-sized. CDR3 sequence reads: CASRSAGGQDGELFF. CDR3 in DNA: TGTGCCAGCAGATCCGCGGGGGGGCAGGACGGGGAGCTGTTTTTT. The chain has TRBV5-8 and TRBJ2-2; 9 nucleotides match TRBD2. From germline, CDR1 is SGHTS and CDR2 YDEGEE. The CDR3 consists of 15 residues. The J segment lost 7 bases and the V segment lost 5 bases, leaving 9 bases of the junction unmatched.

Note on this clone: One end of the junction is discordant with germline, which a read error may explain. The chain uses TRBV5-1 and TRBJ2-7, with 7 bases aligning to TRBD2. This CDR3 has 14 residues. CDR1 SGHRS and CDR2 YFSETQ come from the germline V gene. The DNA of the CDR3 is TGCGCCAGCAGCTATACTAGCGACTCCCACGAGCAGTACTTC. Protein sequence: CASSYTSDSHEQYF.